The clone carrying this T cell receptor beta chain came up once. TCRdb keeps only in-frame clones here, not all; method: immunoSEQ multiplex PCR. This sample carries fewer than 95,000 clones, roughly nine tenths of them seen once, and the ten largest clones take roughly 9%. The CDR3 is made up of 15 amino acids. Germline lookup yields CDR1 SQVTM and CDR2 ANQGSEA. The junction had 8 bases not matched to a gene; V was cut back by 5 bases and J by 3 bases. This sample is drawn from a study of blood T cell repertoires in COVID-19. The specimen sequenced was peripheral blood. This chain connects TRBV29-1 to TRBJ1-1; 11 nucleotides agree with TRBD1. The TCR comes from a man aged 45-60 years with acute or convalescent COVID-19. Here the CDR3 reads CSVCVRGQGDTEAFF. The CDR3, as DNA: TGCAGCGTTTGTGTCAGGGGACAGGGGGACACTGAAGCTTTCTTT. The variable domain in full, completed from reference TRBV29-1 and TRBJ1-1, reads SAVISQKPSRDICQRGTSLTIQCQVDSQVTMMFWYRQQPGQSLTLIATANQGSEATYESGFVIDKFPISRPNLTFSTLTVSNMSPEDSSIYLCSVCVRGQGDTEAFFGQGTRLTVV.